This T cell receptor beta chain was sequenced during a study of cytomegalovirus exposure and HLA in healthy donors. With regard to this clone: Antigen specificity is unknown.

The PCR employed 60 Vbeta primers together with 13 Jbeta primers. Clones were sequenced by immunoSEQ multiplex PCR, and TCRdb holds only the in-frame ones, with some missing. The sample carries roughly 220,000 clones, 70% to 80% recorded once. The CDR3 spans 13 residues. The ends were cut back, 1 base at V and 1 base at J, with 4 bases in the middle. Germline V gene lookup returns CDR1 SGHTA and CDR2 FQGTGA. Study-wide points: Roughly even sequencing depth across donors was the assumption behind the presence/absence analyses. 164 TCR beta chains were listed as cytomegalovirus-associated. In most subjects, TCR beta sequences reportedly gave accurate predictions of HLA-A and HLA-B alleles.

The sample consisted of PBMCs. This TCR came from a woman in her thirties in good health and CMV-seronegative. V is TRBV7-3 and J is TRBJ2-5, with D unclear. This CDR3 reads CASSLNSQETQYF. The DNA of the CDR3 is TGTGCCAGCAGCTTAAATAGCCAAGAGACCCAGTACTTC.